The subject of this entry is one T cell receptor (beta chain). Its antigen remains unknown. This record belongs to a study of post-analysis software for immune sequencing data. Study details: The disease courses covered relapsing-remitting, secondary progressive and progressive-relapsing multiple sclerosis. Study results and limitations: The study found significantly lower normalized Chao1 diversity in multiple sclerosis patients than in controls. By F measure, samples from a shared preparation batch strongly co-clustered. There were roughly five TRBV segments more frequent in patients than controls, and TRBV5-6, TRBV5-1 and TRBV20-1 were among them.

Included in the TCR beta cDNA libraries were unique molecular identifiers. TCRdb used MiXCR to reprocess the PCR reads, holding one entry per CDR3 protein. The table has over 250,000 distinct CDR3 sequences, around 34% seen once. The CDR3 covers 14 residues. Germline values: CDR1 SGHTA, CDR2 FQGTGA. The sequence came from a girl aged 10 to 17 with multiple sclerosis. Sequenced sample: blood. The V and J genes are TRBV7-3 and TRBJ2-7; possibly TRBD1 for D (6 bases). The J call may not be correct, given that the DNA end is closer to TRBJ2-5. CDR3 loop: CASSPEQGWQTQYF. The CDR3 region has the DNA TGTGCCAGCAGCCCTGAACAGGGTTGGCAGACCCAGTACTTC.